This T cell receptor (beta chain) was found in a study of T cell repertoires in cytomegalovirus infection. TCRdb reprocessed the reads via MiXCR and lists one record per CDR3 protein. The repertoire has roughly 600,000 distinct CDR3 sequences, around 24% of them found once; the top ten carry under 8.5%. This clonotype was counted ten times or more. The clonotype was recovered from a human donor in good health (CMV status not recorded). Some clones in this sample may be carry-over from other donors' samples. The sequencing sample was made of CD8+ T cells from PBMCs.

The CDR3 protein is CASRLGGAVVNNEQFF. DNA of the CDR3: TGTGCCAGCCGCCTCGGAGGGGCGGTGGTGAACAATGAGCAGTTCTTC. The gene calls are TRBV7-8 and TRBJ2-1; D might be TRBD2 (6 bases). CDR3 length: 16 residues. Deletions cut 8 bases from V and 5 bases from J, with 22 bases between. From germline, CDR1 is SGHVS and CDR2 FQNEAQ. Based on the CDR3 plus reference TRBV7-8 and TRBJ2-1, the full variable domain is GAGVSQSPRYKVAKRGQDVALRCDPISGHVSLFWYQQALGQGPEFLTYFQNEAQLDKSGLPSDRFFAERPEGSVSTLKIQRTQQEDSAVYLCASRLGGAVVNNEQFFGPGTRLTVL.